Reported below is one T cell receptor beta chain. Its antigen is not known. Trimming removed 5 bases from V and 2 bases from J; junction bases left unmatched: 8. The germline CDR1 and CDR2 sequences are SGHVS and FNYEAQ. CDR3 size: 17 residues. TCRdb redid the calling of the reads with MiXCR, one entry per CDR3 protein. The sample consists of 350,000 to 450,000 distinct CDR3 sequences, roughly 20% of them appearing once. This specimen comes from a study of T cell repertoires in cytomegalovirus infection. Whole-study context: Indications came from public TCR beta signatures; they pointed to CMV infection and to a matching HLA type.

General study results and limits: Ex vivo, HLA-C-restricted CMV-specific TCR beta clonotypes prevailed over the rest of the response. Accumulated public TCR beta family frequency recognized individuals carrying CMV together with the relevant HLA.

The chain recombines TRBV7-6 with TRBJ2-1, with 11 positions matching TRBD2. The sequencing input was PBMCs. The sequence was obtained from a human donor in good health (CMV status not recorded). Some clones in this sample may be carry-over from other donors' samples. CDR3 protein: CASSLRTSGHTYNEQFF. CDR3 in DNA: TGTGCCAGCAGCCTACGGACTAGCGGGCATACCTACAATGAGCAGTTCTTC.